These T cell receptor beta chains were read from a single sample in a study of CD8+CD57+ T cells in acquired aplastic anemia. TCRdb reprocessed the reads with MiXCR, giving one entry per CDR3 protein. This table holds 180,000 or so distinct CDR3 sequences, around 48% found once. The sequencing sample was made of sorted CD4+, CD8+, or CD8+CD57+ T cells (not recorded which) from PBMCs. The receptors here all came from a human donor with aplastic anemia. Both conserved end residues are part of each CDR3. A D gene is named only where the DNA matches it firmly. Some rows mark clone size as missing; the rest say once, few, many or name a class of expanded clone.

v_gene: TRBV20-1; j_gene: TRBJ1-2; abundance: few; d_gene: -; CDR3aa: CSASWAFDGYTF; CDR3nt: TGCAGTGCGAGCTGGGCGTTCGATGGCTACACCTTC
v_gene: TRBV7-8; j_gene: TRBJ1-5; abundance: few; d_gene: -; CDR3aa: CASSLSTDQPQHF; CDR3nt: TGTGCCAGCAGCTTATCCACAGATCAGCCCCAGCATTTT
v_gene: TRBV20-1; j_gene: TRBJ2-1; abundance: -; d_gene: -; CDR3aa: CSARARGGLYNEQFF; CDR3nt: TGCAGTGCTAGAGCTAGGGGGGGGCTTTACAATGAGCAGTTCTTC
v_gene: TRBV7-9; j_gene: TRBJ2-1; abundance: many; d_gene: TRBD2; CDR3aa: CASSFGSGGLDEQFF; CDR3nt: TGTGCCAGCAGCTTTGGTAGCGGGGGATTAGACGAGCAGTTCTTC
v_gene: TRBV6-5; j_gene: TRBJ1-1; abundance: -; d_gene: -; CDR3aa: CASSYSRPAGYGEAFF; CDR3nt: TGTGCCAGCAGTTACTCTCGTCCGGCTGGGTACGGTGAAGCTTTCTTT
v_gene: TRBV9; j_gene: TRBJ1-6; abundance: few; d_gene: -; CDR3aa: CASSTSGTSNSPLHF; CDR3nt: TGTGCCAGCAGCACATCCGGGACATCGAATTCACCCCTCCACTTT
v_gene: TRBV6-1; j_gene: TRBJ1-6; abundance: many; d_gene: -; CDR3aa: CASGLKVAPLHF; CDR3nt: TGCGCCTCCGGGTTAAAAGTTGCACCCCTCCACTTT
v_gene: TRBV9; j_gene: TRBJ2-1; abundance: -; d_gene: -; CDR3aa: CASSEVNNEQFF; CDR3nt: TGTGCCAGCAGCGAGGTCAACAATGAGCAGTTCTTC
v_gene: TRBV2; j_gene: TRBJ1-1; abundance: -; d_gene: -; CDR3aa: CASNLNTEAFF; CDR3nt: TGTGCCAGCAATTTGAACACTGAAGCTTTCTTT
v_gene: TRBV5-1; j_gene: TRBJ2-7; abundance: many; d_gene: TRBD1; CDR3aa: CASTPGTGSLEQYF; CDR3nt: TGCGCCAGCACCCCCGGGACAGGGTCCCTTGAGCAGTACTTC